Only one count was recorded for the clone carrying this TCR beta chain. Original processing methods: Amplification of reference gene primers provided the estimated nucleated cell counts. Sequencing was performed with immunoSEQ multiplex PCR; in TCRdb, only in-frame clones are kept and a portion is missing. Clone size and V and J calls were adopted from that table, with D and trimming inferred from the DNA. This sample carries fewer than 150,000 clones, around 85% of them seen once, and the ten largest clones take around 4.5%. V shed 6 bases, J shed 6 bases, and the junction held 6 bases outside the gene matches. This CDR3 is 13 amino acids long. Germline lookup yields CDR1 MNHEY and CDR2 SVGAGI. This entry belongs to a study of blood T cell repertoires in COVID-19. Study-level information: The origin of the acute and convalescent COVID-19 samples was the United States, Italy and Spain. Sample material is recorded as cDNA or gDNA derived from T cells, B-cell-depleted T cells, or PBMCs.

The chain recombines TRBV6-5 with TRBJ2-3; 7 bases map to TRBD2. Sequencing was done on a sample of peripheral blood. The sequence was obtained from a human donor in a cohort sampled during active COVID-19. CDR3 sequence reads: CASRKAGKDTQYF. CDR3 nucleotides: TGTGCCAGCAGAAAAGCGGGAAAGGATACGCAGTATTTT.